This passage covers 8 T cell receptor beta chains from one sample sequenced in a study of response to subunit inactivated influenza vaccine. TCRdb independently ran MiXCR on the RT-PCR reads; one entry per CDR3 protein. The repertoire holds about 500,000 distinct CDR3 sequences, with about 15% as singletons. This sample comprised CD4+ T cells sorted from PBMCs, obtained around 25 months after vaccination. The receptors here all came from a man between 50 and 75 years old who received an inactivated influenza vaccine.

This clonotype was seen more than once but under ten times. CDR3 DNA sequence: TGCGCCAGCAGCTCCCAGACTAGCGGGGCCCTCACCGGGGAGCTGTTTTTT. Protein: CASSSQTSGALTGELFF. The chain couples TRBV5-1 to TRBJ2-2; 11 bases are shared with TRBD2. Trimming at V came to 3 bases and at J to 4 bases, leaving 8 bases not matched to a gene. Germline V gene lookup returns CDR1 SGHRS and CDR2 YFSETQ. CDR3 size: 17 residues.

The rearrangement uses TRBV9 and TRBJ2-7, with 8 bases lining up with TRBD1. The CDR3 is made up of 15 amino acids. Germline trimming cut 0 bases from V and 5 bases from J; bases unmatched to any gene: 7. The V gene's germline CDR1 is SGDLS and CDR2 YYNGEE. The CDR3 sequence is CASSVDGQGIDEQYF. Written as DNA, the CDR3 is TGTGCCAGCAGCGTAGATGGACAGGGTATCGACGAGCAGTACTTC.

The table lists this clonotype with a few counts. This chain links TRBV9 with TRBJ2-7, with D perhaps TRBD1 (5 bases). Germline-derived CDR1 and CDR2 are SGDLS and YYNGEE. CDR3 length equals 15 residues. Trimming stripped 4 bases from V and 2 bases from J, with 16 bases between. The CDR3 here is CASSKSFDRAYEQYF. The CDR3 bases are TGTGCCAGCAGCAAGTCCTTTGACAGAGCCTACGAGCAGTACTTC.

The J gene is TRBJ2-3, the V gene TRBV4-1, with D hard to call. The CDR3 is made up of 14 amino acids. With 2 bases removed from V and 4 bases from J, the gap between germline ends came to 10 bases. The germline gives CDR1 MGHRA, CDR2 YSYEKL. CDR3 loop: CASSQLWTADTQYF. CDR3 coding DNA: TGCGCCAGCAGCCAACTCTGGACCGCAGATACGCAGTATTTT.

This clonotype was detected a few times. The chain couples TRBV5-1 to TRBJ1-1, with 8 bases matching TRBD1. V lost 4 bases, J lost 0 bases, and 5 bases stayed unmatched. The CDR3 extends over 15 amino acids. From germline, CDR1 is SGHRS and CDR2 YFSETQ. The CDR3, as DNA: TGCGCCAGCAGCCAGGGGGCTAGTGTGAACACTGAAGCTTTCTTT. Protein: CASSQGASVNTEAFF.

J is TRBJ1-5 and V is TRBV29-1; D is undetermined. Trimming took off 4 bases at V and 6 bases at J, with 13 bases between the two ends. Germline CDR1 and CDR2: SQVTM and ANQGSEA. The length of the CDR3 is 13 residues. The CDR3 protein is CSVVWVIGQPQHF. The DNA of the CDR3 is TGCAGCGTTGTTTGGGTGATCGGTCAGCCCCAGCATTTT. The entire variable domain, with the rest obtained from reference TRBV29-1 and TRBJ1-5, is as follows: SAVISQKPSRDICQRGTSLTIQCQVDSQVTMMFWYRQQPGQSLTLIATANQGSEATYESGFVIDKFPISRPNLTFSTLTVSNMSPEDSSIYLCSVVWVIGQPQHFGDGTRLSIL.

This clonotype was seen a handful of times. The J gene is TRBJ2-7, the V gene TRBV20-1; TRBD1 agrees at 9 bases. V shed 4 bases and J 2 bases; nucleotides not matched to a gene: 6. Germline V gene data show CDR1 as DFQATT and CDR2 as SNEGSKA (reference sequence). CDR3 length: 14 amino acids. Written as DNA, the CDR3 is TGCAGTGCTACCGGGACAGGGTTACCCTACGAGCAGTACTTC. Its translation: CSATGTGLPYEQYF.

This clonotype was observed a handful of times. This chain joins TRBV5-1 and TRBJ2-5, with D perhaps being TRBD1 or TRBD2 (6 bases each). This CDR3 comprises 15 residues. V lost 2 bases, J lost 4 bases, and 15 bases lay in between. The germline CDR1 and CDR2 sequences are SGHRS and YFSETQ. The CDR3 DNA is TGCGCCAGCAGCTTTTCCGGGGGCAGAGGAGAGACCCAGTACTTC. Translated: CASSFSGGRGETQYF.